This TCR beta chain is from a study of radiotherapy plus CTLA-4 blockade in lung cancer. Study-level background: Disease control reached approximately 30%, with objective responses in roughly 17%.

On this clone itself: The antigen is undetermined.

Germline V gene data show CDR1 as KGHSH and CDR2 as LQKENI. CDR3 length: 16 residues. Generated by immunoSEQ multiplex PCR, the TCRdb table keeps only in-frame clones and is missing some. The sample records about 62,000 clones, around 77% being singletons. Treatment of patients with chemo-refractory metastatic non-small-cell lung cancer consisted of focal radiation plus CTLA-4 blockade with ipilimumab. Broader study findings: Some TCR clones had been derived from tumors. These clones expanded in peripheral blood after radiotherapy plus ipilimumab. Reports state that early shifts in blood T cell clones, with interferon-beta, best predicted response.

This TCR was sampled from a human donor with non-small cell lung cancer who had a complete response to radiotherapy plus ipilimumab. Here the sequenced sample was peripheral blood, taken from a patient treated with radiotherapy plus ipilimumab. The V and J genes are TRBV18 and TRBJ2-5; tentative D call: TRBD1 (5 bases). The J call may be wrong; the DNA end is better matched by TRBJ2-7. As DNA, the CDR3 is TGTGCCAGCTCACCACAGCAGGGTGGCAAATCCTACGAGCAGTACTTC. This codes for CASSPQQGGKSYEQYF.